Each of the 13 T cell receptor beta chains below was sequenced from the same sample in a study of T-cell memory formation after mild COVID-19. A single record per CDR3 protein comes from TCRdb applying MiXCR to the 5' RACE reads. The sample gives hundreds of thousands of distinct CDR3 sequences, around a sixth of which show up once; 20% to 25% is in the top ten. The sample comprised PBMCs or a T cell subset sorted from them (not recorded which). The receptors originated from a young man who had mild COVID-19 (a few samples of this study predate the infection). Cell type and time point are not known.

V gene TRBV19 combines with J gene TRBJ2-7; D is ambiguous. The CDR3 consists of 13 residues. Trimming removed 4 bases at V and 3 bases at J, with 10 bases between. CDR1 is LNHDA and CDR2 is SQIVND in the germline V gene (reference sequence). The CDR3 here is CASSTTGFYEQYF. CDR3 nucleotide sequence: TGTGCCAGTAGTACGACCGGGTTCTACGAGCAGTACTTC.

This clonotype was detected many times. The chain joins TRBV27 to TRBJ2-5, with TRBD1 as a possible D gene (5 bases). The CDR3 is made up of 15 amino acids. Germline values: CDR1 MNHEY, CDR2 SMNVEV (reference sequence). The V end was cut by 2 bases, the J end by 4 bases, with 14 bases between. For the CDR3, the DNA is TGTGCCAGCAGTTTAGTGCAGGGTGCAAGAGAGACCCAGTACTTC. It translates to CASSLVQGARETQYF.

This clonotype came up a few times. CDR3 DNA sequence: TGTGCCACCAGCATATTCGGGATGCGTCTGGGGCAGTACTTC. Translated: CATSIFGMRLGQYF. The chain recombines TRBV15 with TRBJ2-7, with a possible D match to TRBD2 (5 bases). Germline CDR1 is LNHNV and CDR2 is YYDKDF (reference sequence). V was cut by 4 bases and J by 9 bases, with 19 bases left in between. The CDR3 is 14 residues long. The whole variable domain, filled in from reference TRBV15 and TRBJ2-7, reads DAMVIQNPRYQVTQFGKPVTLSCSQTLNHNVMYWYQQKSSQAPKLLFHYYDKDFNNEADTPDNFQSRRPNTSFCFLDIRSPGLGDTAMYLCATSIFGMRLGQYFGPGTRLTVT.

This rearrangement joins TRBV20-1 to TRBJ2-5; no definite D call. V lost 6 bases and J lost 5, with 13 bases in between. Germline CDR1 is DFQATT and CDR2 is SNEGSKA (reference sequence). This CDR3 contains 12 residues. CDR3 amino acids: CSAGSMEETQYF. The CDR3 coding sequence is TGCAGTGCGGGGTCGATGGAGGAGACCCAGTACTTC.

This clonotype was counted between two and nine times. This chain links TRBV4-3 with TRBJ1-2; 8 bases line up with TRBD1. This CDR3 has 15 residues. Germline V gives CDR1 LGHNA, CDR2 YSLEER. J gave up 8 bases and V 2 bases, and 10 bases lay outside the gene matches. The CDR3 DNA sequence: TGCGCCAGCAGCCAAACCGGGACAGGAGCCCGGGGCTACACCTTC. Translated, it gives CASSQTGTGARGYTF.

The chain carries TRBV6-5 and TRBJ2-5; the match to TRBD2 covers 12 bases. This CDR3 contains 14 residues. Losses at the gene ends were 5 bases for V and 5 bases for J; bases not matched to a gene: 3. Germline values: CDR1 MNHEY, CDR2 SVGAGI. CDR3 sequence (DNA): TGTGCCAGCAGTAGACTAGCGGGGGAGGAGACCCAGTACTTC. It translates to CASSRLAGEETQYF.

This clonotype came up a few times. The chain carries TRBV10-3 and TRBJ2-7; TRBD1 might be the D (5 bases). From germline, CDR1 is ENHRY and CDR2 SYGVKD. This CDR3 is 13 amino acids long. Trimming pared 3 bases from V and 3 bases from J, leaving 9 bases between. In DNA, the CDR3 is TGTGCCATCAGTGATAAAGGGGACTACGAGCAGTACGTC. Protein product: CAISDKGDYEQYV.

The V call is TRBV7-9, the J call TRBJ1-4; D remains ambiguous. The CDR3 spans 12 residues. Per germline, CDR1 SEHNR and CDR2 FQNEAQ (reference sequence). The V end lost 4 bases, the J end lost 8 bases, and 8 bases lay between the germline ends. CDR3 in DNA: TGTGCCAGCAGCTCCATTCAGGAAAAACTGTTTTTT. Translating it yields CASSSIQEKLFF.

This chain links TRBV5-1 with TRBJ2-3; tentatively, D is TRBD2 (5 bases). V was cut by 2 bases and J by 2 bases, with 6 bases left in between. Germline CDR1 SGHRS, CDR2 YFSETQ. This CDR3 region has 13 residues. Here the CDR3 DNA reads TGCGCCAGCAGCTTAGCGGCCACAGATACGCAGTATTTT. It encodes CASSLAATDTQYF.

The CDR3 bases are TGTGCCAGCAGTTATGCAGGTCCTAGGGGTGGCTACACCTTC. Its translation is CASSYAGPRGGYTF. The J gene is TRBJ1-2, the V gene TRBV5-5, with D maybe TRBD1 (5 bases). Between the trimmed V and J ends, which lost 5 bases and 7 bases, there was a span of 18 bases. There are 14 residues in the CDR3. Germline V gene lookup returns CDR1 SGHKS and CDR2 YYEKEE (reference sequence).

V usage is TRBV5-6 and J usage is TRBJ2-3; D not certain. The germline V and J ends were trimmed by 0 bases and 5 bases, with 16 bases remaining between them. Germline CDR1 is SGHDT and CDR2 is YYEEEE. CDR3 length: 16 residues. DNA for the CDR3: TGTGCCAGCAGCTTGGCCGTGGGATTAAGTGGAGATACGCAGTATTTT. Amino acids: CASSLAVGLSGDTQYF.

This clonotype was detected only a few times. This rearrangement joins TRBV5-6 to TRBJ2-5; D is undetermined. Germline values: CDR1 SGHDT, CDR2 YYEEEE. Trimming took 4 bases from V and 5 from J, leaving 9 bases between them. The CDR3 length is 12 residues. CDR3 sequence (DNA): TGTGCCAGCAGCGACCCCAGGGAGACCCAGTACTTC. It specifies CASSDPRETQYF.

This clonotype appeared a few times. The J gene is TRBJ2-3, the V gene TRBV3-1, with 7 bases matching TRBD2. CDR1 is LGHDT and CDR2 is YNNKEL in the germline V gene (reference sequence). The V and J ends lost 1 base and 5 bases, in that order; junction bases with no gene match: 9. This CDR3 spans 16 amino acids. The CDR3 here is CASSQGQRGQGDTQYF. The CDR3 region has the DNA TGTGCCAGCAGCCAAGGGCAGCGGGGCCAGGGAGATACGCAGTATTTT.